This T cell receptor beta chain was recovered during a study of blood T cell repertoires in COVID-19. The authors' processing: Using reference gene primer amplification, nucleated cell counts were estimated. The assay was immunoSEQ multiplex PCR, and TCRdb's table has in-frame clones only and misses some. From that table come the V and J calls and clone size; the DNA was used to work out D and trimming. The sample consists of about 240,000 clones, about four fifths of them appearing once. The CDR3 spans 17 residues. The trim removed 4 bases at V and 5 bases at J, leaving 14 bases unmatched. CDR1 is SGHRS and CDR2 is YFSETQ in the germline V gene. Followed longitudinally, the Seattle patients had been enrolled during active infection.

The sample consisted of peripheral blood. This chain connects TRBV5-1 to TRBJ1-2, with 10 bases identical to TRBD1. The TCR sequence derives from a woman aged 80 or over with COVID-19, enrolled during active disease. The CDR3 DNA sequence: TGCGCCAGCAGCCCCCGGGACAGGGGAACACATCCTTATGGCTACACCTTC. This gives the protein CASSPRDRGTHPYGYTF.